What follows are 30 T cell receptor beta chains derived from one specimen sequenced in a study of blood T cell repertoires in COVID-19 (dated by TCRdb to about 2020). The method was the immunoSEQ multiplex PCR assay. TCRdb took this table from immuneACCESS and kept in-frame rearrangements with V and J called. Such tables lack part of the clones; where checked against another copy, unresolved V genes explain under half of the gap, and the rest is unexplained. This sample comprises about 180,000 clones, roughly 88% of them detected only once. The ten largest clones capture roughly 4% of the sample. The sequencing sample was made of peripheral blood. These receptor sequences come from a woman in her 30s with acute or convalescent COVID-19.

As to this clone: At one end, the junction sequence differs from germline, possibly due to a read error. The chain recombines TRBV7-7 with TRBJ2-1; 8 nucleotides align to TRBD1. CDR3 length equals 13 residues. Germline V gives CDR1 SSHAT, CDR2 FNYEAQ (reference sequence). CDR3 sequence reads: CASSSRQGREQFF. The CDR3 DNA follows: TGTGCTAGCAGCTCTCGACAGGGGCGAGAGCAGTTCTTC.

This chain joins TRBV28 and TRBJ2-2; D is possibly TRBD1 (6 bases). Between the trimmed V and J ends, which lost 9 bases and 6 bases, there was a span of 20 bases. Germline CDR1 MDHEN, CDR2 SYDVKM. There are 15 residues in the CDR3. The chain's CDR3 is CASEQGGRYSGELFF. CDR3 in DNA: TGTGCCAGTGAACAGGGTGGGCGATATTCCGGGGAGCTGTTTTTT.

The V call is TRBV6-5, the J call TRBJ1-2, with D possibly TRBD1 on 6 matching bases. CDR3 length equals 14 residues. V was clipped by 2 bases and J by 4 bases, with 11 bases between them. Germline V gene sequence: CDR1 MNHEY, CDR2 SVGAGI. The CDR3 loop reads CASSYGGTFYGYTF. The CDR3 bases are TGTGCCAGCAGTTACGGGGGCACATTCTATGGCTACACCTTC.

The chain has TRBV2 and TRBJ2-5; TRBD1 might be the D (6 bases). Germline CDR1 SNHLY, CDR2 FYNNEI. The V gene lost 4 bases and the J gene lost 5 bases, with 11 bases spanning the gap. The CDR3 spans 13 residues. CDR3 residues: CASSGSDRETQYF. DNA for the CDR3: TGTGCCAGCAGTGGTTCCGACAGGGAGACCCAGTACTTC.

This chain joins TRBV6-5 and TRBJ1-4; TRBD1 aligns across 7 bases. The length of the CDR3 is 15 residues. Germline V lookup: CDR1 MNHEY, CDR2 SVGAGI. After removal of 2 bases from V and 6 bases from J, the junction contained 6 bases not matched to a gene. CDR3 DNA sequence: TGTGCCAGCAGTTACACCTACGGACAGGATGAAAAACTGTTTTTT. This sequence encodes CASSYTYGQDEKLFF.

The chain has TRBV5-1 and TRBJ2-7; TRBD1 aligns across 10 bases. The CDR3 is 15 amino acids. Unmatched junction bases numbered 7, after V lost 2 bases and J lost 5 bases. Germline lookup yields CDR1 SGHRS and CDR2 YFSETQ. CDR3 sequence reads: CASSFTGQGYDEQYF. The CDR3 DNA reads TGCGCCAGCAGCTTTACGGGACAGGGGTACGACGAGCAGTACTTC.

This chain connects TRBV12-3 or TRBV12-4 to TRBJ2-1; 7 bases map to TRBD2. Germline trimming cut 3 bases from V and 7 bases from J; bases unmatched to any gene: 3. This CDR3 is 13 amino acids long. The CDR3 DNA sequence: TGTGCCAGCAGTTTTTCGGGAGGTAATGAGCAGTTCTTC. Translation: CASSFSGGNEQFF.

The V gene is TRBV10-3, the J gene TRBJ1-2; D not certain. The CDR3 is 11 residues long. V was clipped by 3 bases and J by 9 bases, with 8 bases between them. In germline, CDR1 is ENHRY, CDR2 SYGVKD. The DNA of the CDR3 is TGTGCCATCAGTGAAGGGAGCAGCTACACCTTC. Amino acids: CAISEGSSYTF.

CDR3: CASSSDGNYGYTF. CDR3 DNA: TGCGCCAGCAGCTCAGACGGGAACTATGGCTACACCTTC. The chain is built from TRBV5-1 and TRBJ1-2; D gene uncertain. V lost 3 bases and J 2 bases, leaving 8 bases between the germline ends. CDR1 and CDR2 (germline): SGHRS, YFSETQ. There are 13 residues in the CDR3.

This clone was seen just once. The V and J genes are TRBV27 and TRBJ2-1, with 9 bases fitting TRBD1. The junction had 6 bases not matched to a gene; V was cut back by 0 bases and J by 9 bases. CDR1 and CDR2 (germline): MNHEY, SMNVEV (reference sequence). The CDR3 covers 15 residues. The CDR3 coding sequence is TGTGCCAGCAGTTTATCGGGACAGGGTTGGGGTGAGCAGTTCTTC. Encoded protein: CASSLSGQGWGEQFF.

The V and J genes are TRBV9 and TRBJ1-5; possible D gene TRBD1, 6 bases. CDR1 is SGDLS, CDR2 YYNGEE, per germline. V dropped 0 bases and J dropped 10 bases, with 11 bases sitting between them. CDR3 length: 13 amino acids. The CDR3 reads CASSVGPGDPQHF. In nucleotides, the CDR3 is TGTGCCAGCAGCGTAGGACCAGGGGACCCCCAGCATTTT. The full variable domain, rest sourced from reference TRBV9 and TRBJ1-5, is DSGVTQTPKHLITATGQRVTLRCSPRSGDLSVYWYQQSLDQGLQFLIQYYNGEERAKGNILERFSAQQFPDLHSELNLSSLELGDSALYFCASSVGPGDPQHFGDGTRLSIL.

The chain links TRBV5-5 to TRBJ2-3; 12 bases align to TRBD2. Germline V lookup: CDR1 SGHKS, CDR2 YYEKEE (reference sequence). V lost 3 bases and J lost 5; bases outside the gene matches: 10. The CDR3 spans 17 residues. CDR3 residues: CASSWGIRLAGEDTQYF. In nucleotides, the CDR3 is TGTGCCAGCAGCTGGGGTATACGACTAGCGGGAGAAGATACGCAGTATTTT.

V and J are TRBV9 and TRBJ2-1, with D possibly TRBD1 on 5 matching bases. CDR3 length equals 13 residues. V lost 0 bases, J lost 6 bases, and 7 bases lay in between. The V gene's germline CDR1 is SGDLS and CDR2 YYNGEE. This CDR3 reads CASSVDRPNEQFF. The CDR3 DNA follows: TGTGCCAGCAGCGTAGACAGGCCCAATGAGCAGTTCTTC.

The chain uses TRBV5-1 and TRBJ1-2, with 8 bases lining up with TRBD1. J gave up 2 bases and V 0 bases, and 3 bases lay outside the gene matches. CDR1 is SGHRS, CDR2 YFSETQ, per germline. The CDR3 totals 15 residues. The CDR3 protein is CASSLVTGGNYGYTF. The CDR3 DNA reads TGCGCCAGCAGCTTGGTAACAGGGGGGAACTATGGCTACACCTTC. Together with reference TRBV5-1 and TRBJ1-2, the CDR3 gives the full variable domain: KAGVTQTPRYLIKTRGQQVTLSCSPISGHRSVSWYQQTPGQGLQFLFEYFSETQRNKGNFPGRFSGRQFSNSRSEMNVSTLELGDSALYLCASSLVTGGNYGYTFGSGTRLTVV.

The genes are TRBV7-8 and TRBJ1-4, with 7 bases identical to TRBD1. Germline trimming cut 5 bases from V and 7 bases from J; bases unmatched to any gene: 7. The V gene's germline CDR1 is SGHVS and CDR2 FQNEAQ. CDR3 length: 14 amino acids. CDR3 region: CASSKQGWTEKLFF. The CDR3 nucleotides read TGTGCCAGCAGCAAACAGGGGTGGACTGAAAAACTGTTTTTT.

This chain links TRBV7-9 with TRBJ2-5; D is perhaps TRBD2 (5 bases). Germline lookup yields CDR1 SEHNR and CDR2 FQNEAQ (reference sequence). Trimming removed 3 bases at V and 4 bases at J, with 9 bases between. CDR3 length: 13 amino acids. The CDR3 nucleotides are TGTGCCAGCAGCTTCGACGGAGGAGAGACCCAGTACTTC. It encodes CASSFDGGETQYF.

This clone was observed a handful of times. The chain joins TRBV10-3 to TRBJ1-1; TRBD1 matches at 8 bases. The CDR3 contains 15 residues. J was trimmed by 0 bases and V by 6 bases; bases with no gene match: 6. From germline, CDR1 is ENHRY and CDR2 SYGVKD. CDR3 residues: CAIRNQGAVNTEAFF. CDR3 DNA sequence: TGTGCCATCAGGAACCAGGGGGCAGTGAACACTGAAGCTTTCTTT.

This clone was counted a single time. This chain connects TRBV5-4 to TRBJ2-5, with 9 nucleotides matching TRBD1. Germline values: CDR1 SGHNT, CDR2 YYREEE (reference sequence). The CDR3 spans 14 residues. V dropped 5 bases and J dropped 2; count of bases not matched to a gene: 4. CDR3 nucleotides: TGTGCCAGCAGAGGGACAGGGTTACAAGAGACCCAGTACTTC. It yields the protein CASRGTGLQETQYF.

V is TRBV28 and J is TRBJ2-2; TRBD2 agrees at 7 bases. The CDR3 loop spans 18 amino acids. Looked up from germline, CDR1 is MDHEN and CDR2 is SYDVKM. V gave up 5 bases and J gave up 4 bases; unmatched junction bases: 16. The CDR3 is CASSPTGGRVMGTGELFF. CDR3 bases: TGTGCCAGCAGTCCTACTGGAGGGAGGGTAATGGGCACCGGGGAGCTGTTTTTT.

CDR3: CASSAGTSGRPGQETQYF. The CDR3 DNA sequence: TGTGCCAGCAGCGCCGGGACTAGCGGGAGACCGGGGCAAGAGACCCAGTACTTC. The chain combines TRBV7-2 with TRBJ2-5, with 14 nucleotides matching TRBD2. The germline CDR1 and CDR2 sequences are SGHTA and FQGNSA. The J segment lost 2 bases and the V segment lost 5 bases, leaving 10 bases of the junction unmatched. The CDR3 runs to 18 residues.

The V gene is TRBV9, the J gene TRBJ2-3; 8 bases fit TRBD2. Germline-derived CDR1 and CDR2 are SGDLS and YYNGEE. Germline trimming cut 0 bases from V and 2 bases from J; bases unmatched to any gene: 5. The CDR3 contains 16 residues. DNA of the CDR3: TGTGCCAGCAGCGTAGGAACTAGCGGATACACAGATACGCAGTATTTT. Its translation: CASSVGTSGYTDTQYF.

The rearrangement joins TRBV30 to TRBJ2-1; 9 bases align to TRBD2. Germline CDR1 GTSNPN, CDR2 SVGIG (reference sequence). The CDR3 consists of 15 residues. Unmatched junction bases numbered 9, after V lost 5 bases and J lost 4 bases. This chain's CDR3 is CAWLAASGKYNEQFF. The DNA for the CDR3 is TGTGCCTGGCTCGCTGCTAGCGGGAAGTACAATGAGCAGTTCTTC.

V usage is TRBV7-2 and J usage is TRBJ2-1; tentatively, D is TRBD2 (6 bases). V lost 5 bases and J lost 2, with 16 bases in between. The CDR3 is 16 amino acids. CDR1 and CDR2 from the germline V gene are SGHTA and FQGNSA. CDR3 region: CASSPRLVKPYNEQFF. CDR3 sequence (DNA): TGTGCCAGCAGCCCACGACTAGTTAAACCCTACAATGAGCAGTTCTTC.

The CDR3 loop is CASSVGQGGDTQYF. The CDR3 DNA is TGTGCCAGCAGCGTCGGACAGGGAGGGGATACGCAGTATTTT. The gene calls are TRBV9 and TRBJ2-3; a weak D match, TRBD1 (8 bases). The V end lost 2 bases, the J end lost 6 bases, and 13 bases lay between the germline ends. Germline V gene data show CDR1 as SGDLS and CDR2 as YYNGEE. The CDR3 runs 14 residues. The full variable domain, rest sourced from reference TRBV9 and TRBJ2-3, is DSGVTQTPKHLITATGQRVTLRCSPRSGDLSVYWYQQSLDQGLQFLIQYYNGEERAKGNILERFSAQQFPDLHSELNLSSLELGDSALYFCASSVGQGGDTQYFGPGTRLTVL.

The chain is built from TRBV18 and TRBJ2-7; 9 nucleotides match TRBD1. The CDR3 length is 14 residues. The germline CDR1 and CDR2 sequences are KGHSH and LQKENI. Trimming at V came to 3 bases and at J to 7 bases, leaving 7 bases not matched to a gene. CDR3: CASSPGTGTREQYF. The CDR3 nucleotides are TGTGCCAGCTCACCCGGGACAGGGACTCGAGAGCAGTACTTC.

The chain is built from TRBV5-6 and TRBJ1-5; D not certain. Germline V gives CDR1 SGHDT, CDR2 YYEEEE. Trimming removed 3 bases from V and 6 bases from J, with 13 bases in between. This CDR3 has 14 amino acids. CDR3 sequence: CASSSNWRGQPQHF. The CDR3 bases are TGTGCCAGCAGCTCCAACTGGCGGGGTCAGCCCCAGCATTTT. Looking up the rest from reference TRBV5-6 and TRBJ1-5 gives the full variable domain: DAGVTQSPTHLIKTRGQQVTLRCSPKSGHDTVSWYQQALGQGPQFIFQYYEEEERQRGNFPDRFSGHQFPNYSSELNVNALLLGDSALYLCASSSNWRGQPQHFGDGTRLSIL.

The J gene is TRBJ2-3, the V gene TRBV19, with D maybe TRBD1 (6 bases). The V gene lost 2 bases and the J gene lost 4 bases, with 10 bases spanning the gap. This CDR3 is 14 amino acids long. Looked up from germline, CDR1 is LNHDA and CDR2 is SQIVND (reference sequence). CDR3 in DNA: TGTGCCAGTAGTATACAGGGGAGCGCAGATACGCAGTATTTT. It encodes CASSIQGSADTQYF.

This chain links TRBV28 with TRBJ1-2; 9 positions match TRBD1. Trimming removed 4 bases from V and 3 bases from J; junction bases left unmatched: 3. Germline V CDR1 and CDR2: MDHEN, SYDVKM. The CDR3 contains 14 residues. CDR3 sequence: CASSSQGAYYGYTF. DNA for the CDR3: TGTGCCAGCAGTTCACAGGGGGCATACTATGGCTACACCTTC.

V usage is TRBV28 and J usage is TRBJ2-1; TRBD1 might be the D (6 bases). Between the trimmed V and J ends, which lost 5 bases and 8 bases, there was a span of 16 bases. The CDR3 runs to 14 residues. Germline values: CDR1 MDHEN, CDR2 SYDVKM. This CDR3 reads CASSPGTSVYEQFF. The CDR3 DNA reads as TGTGCCAGCAGTCCCGGGACATCCGTCTATGAGCAGTTCTTC.

The table lists this clone with a count of one. The chain joins TRBV3-1 (or the pseudogene TRBV3-2) to TRBJ2-6; 7 bases are a match to TRBD1. V lost 5 bases, J lost 10 bases, and 2 bases stayed unmatched. Germline V CDR1 and CDR2: LGHDT, YNNKEL (reference sequence). The CDR3 sequence is 12 residues long. This CDR3 reads CASSFRGNVLTF. In DNA form, the CDR3 reads TGTGCCAGCAGCTTCAGGGGGAACGTCCTGACTTTC.